This TCR beta chain was sequenced in a study of chemoradiotherapy in HPV16-positive cancers. Study-level points and caveats: Candidate HPV-specific clones and E7-related TCR motifs grew in tumor during treatment. The functional HPV-specific definition rests on just two HPV16-positive patients. For HPV16-positive patients, expanding HPV-responsive T cells associated with longer recurrence-free survival.

In regard to this clone: The antigen is not known.

The ends were cut back, 7 bases at V and 4 bases at J, with 17 bases in the middle. The germline CDR1 and CDR2 sequences are LNHDA and SQIVND (reference sequence). The CDR3 length is 16 residues. Samples were taken several times over chemoradiotherapy. Method: immunoSEQ multiplex PCR; TCRdb's copy keeps in-frame clones and lacks some. The sample carries tens of thousands of clones, more than 75% recorded once. The V gene is TRBV19, the J gene TRBJ2-6; tentatively, D is TRBD2 (5 bases). The sequence came from a human donor with HPV-associated anogenital cancer. This specimen consisted of blood, obtained from a patient who underwent chemoradiotherapy. The CDR3 spells CASNTPRGSGANVLTF. The CDR3 DNA is TGTGCCAGTAATACCCCTCGGGGATCGGGGGCCAACGTCCTGACTTTC.